These 12 T cell receptor beta chains originate from one sample sequenced in a study of CD8+ T cells in alopecia areata. Indicated treatment: oral pan-JAK inhibitor, 5-10 mg twice daily. Extracted RNA was reverse transcribed, and the resulting cDNA served as sequencing template. Generated by immunoSEQ multiplex PCR, the TCRdb table keeps only in-frame clones and is missing some. The sample has 110,000 to 150,000 clones, approximately 85% seen once. The sequences come from CD8+ T cells sorted from blood, collected at week 4, from a patient treated with tofacitinib. These receptors were collected from a human donor with alopecia areata.

The CDR3 reads CASSLDILAGANEQFF. In DNA form, the CDR3 reads TGTGCCAGCAGCTTAGATATACTAGCGGGGGCCAATGAGCAGTTCTTC. This chain connects TRBV11-2 to TRBJ2-1; 11 nucleotides match TRBD2. Germline CDR1 is SGHAT and CDR2 is FQNNGV. Trimming took 0 bases from V and 6 from J; bases not matched to a gene: 4. This CDR3 spans 16 amino acids. Combining the CDR3 with reference TRBV11-2 and TRBJ2-1 gives the whole variable domain EAGVAQSPRYKIIEKRQSVAFWCNPISGHATLYWYQQILGQGPKLLIQFQNNGVVDDSQLPKDRFSAERLKGVDSTLKIQPAKLEDSAVYLCASSLDILAGANEQFFGPGTRLTVL.

J is TRBJ2-1 and V is TRBV18, with D perhaps TRBD1 (6 bases). Trimming took 3 bases from V and 4 from J, leaving 16 bases between them. The CDR3 is made up of 16 amino acids. CDR1 is KGHSH and CDR2 is LQKENI in the germline V gene. CDR3 sequence reads: CASSPPGHRLYNEQFF. CDR3 bases: TGTGCCAGCTCACCGCCGGGACATCGACTATACAATGAGCAGTTCTTC.

The V and J genes are TRBV30 and TRBJ2-2, with D perhaps TRBD2 (5 bases). The CDR3 covers 14 residues. The V end lost 0 bases, the J end lost 1 base, and 6 bases lay between the germline ends. CDR1 and CDR2 from the germline V gene are GTSNPN and SVGIG (reference sequence). The CDR3, as DNA: TGTGCCTGGAGTGTAAGCGGGAACACCGGGGAGCTGTTTTTT. Translated, it gives CAWSVSGNTGELFF.

Here the CDR3 reads CASTPGWGVHNEQFF. The DNA for the CDR3 is TGTGCCAGCACCCCGGGCTGGGGGGTACACAATGAGCAGTTCTTC. This chain joins TRBV6-5 and TRBJ2-1, with TRBD2 as a possible D gene (6 bases). Germline CDR1 and CDR2: MNHEY and SVGAGI. Trimming cost V 7 bases and J 5 bases, with 18 bases left between them. The CDR3 loop spans 15 amino acids.

V usage is TRBV27 and J usage is TRBJ2-7, with 9 bases lining up with TRBD2. The CDR3 has 15 amino acids. J lost 2 bases, V lost 0 bases, and 2 bases had no gene match. Germline values: CDR1 MNHEY, CDR2 SMNVEV (reference sequence). Written as DNA, the CDR3 is TGTGCCAGCAGTTTATCCGCTAGCGGGGCCTACGAGCAGTACTTC. Encoded protein: CASSLSASGAYEQYF.

The gene calls are TRBV18 and TRBJ1-1, with D possibly TRBD1 on 5 matching bases. Germline lookup yields CDR1 KGHSH and CDR2 LQKENI. V lost 8 bases and J 5 bases, leaving 15 bases between the germline ends. This CDR3 contains 13 residues. CDR3 nucleotide sequence: TGTGCCAGCGGCCGGGGCCGAGGGACTGAAGCTTTCTTT. This codes for CASGRGRGTEAFF. The full variable domain, in which reference TRBV18 and TRBJ1-1 provide the parts outside the CDR3, is NAGVMQNPRHLVRRRGQEARLRCSPMKGHSHVYWYRQLPEEGLKFMVYLQKENIIDESGMPKERFSAEFPKEGPSILRIQQVVRGDSAAYFCASGRGRGTEAFFGQGTRLTVV.

The chain is built from TRBV5-5 and TRBJ2-1, with 7 nucleotides matching TRBD2. The CDR3 extends over 15 amino acids. Trimming removed 1 base from V and 4 bases from J; junction bases left unmatched: 5. CDR1 and CDR2 (germline): SGHKS, YYEKEE (reference sequence). This CDR3 is CASSLMASGYNEQFF. Written as DNA, the CDR3 is TGTGCCAGCAGCTTGATGGCTAGCGGATACAATGAGCAGTTCTTC. The full variable domain, its missing parts supplied by reference TRBV5-5 and TRBJ2-1, is DAGVTQSPTHLIKTRGQQVTLRCSPISGHKSVSWYQQVLGQGPQFIFQYYEKEERGRGNFPDRFSARQFPNYSSELNVNALLLGDSALYLCASSLMASGYNEQFFGPGTRLTVL.

The chain combines TRBV5-4 with TRBJ2-3, with D hard to call. Germline CDR1 is SGHNT and CDR2 is YYREEE (reference sequence). There are 12 residues in the CDR3. V dropped 4 bases and J dropped 8 bases, with 11 bases sitting between them. The CDR3 DNA follows: TGTGCCAGCAGCGTGGATCGGCGTACGCAGTATTTT. It codes for CASSVDRRTQYF.

The V gene is TRBV7-9, the J gene TRBJ2-1; TRBD1 agrees at 8 bases. This CDR3 has 17 amino acids. Germline trimming cut 1 base from V and 6 bases from J; bases unmatched to any gene: 11. Germline V lookup: CDR1 SEHNR, CDR2 FQNEAQ (reference sequence). CDR3 protein: CASSLVRPGGYINEQFF. CDR3 bases: TGTGCCAGCAGCTTAGTTCGGCCAGGGGGCTATATCAATGAGCAGTTCTTC.

This chain connects TRBV29-1 to TRBJ1-1; possible D gene TRBD1, 5 bases. V was pared by 3 bases and J by 5 bases, with 13 bases between. This CDR3 spans 13 amino acids. Germline V CDR1 and CDR2: SQVTM, ANQGSEA. CDR3 loop: CSVEGGVETEAFF. Here the CDR3 DNA reads TGCAGCGTTGAGGGGGGAGTTGAAACTGAAGCTTTCTTT. Full variable domain (missing parts from reference TRBV29-1 and TRBJ1-1): SAVISQKPSRDICQRGTSLTIQCQVDSQVTMMFWYRQQPGQSLTLIATANQGSEATYESGFVIDKFPISRPNLTFSTLTVSNMSPEDSSIYLCSVEGGVETEAFFGQGTRLTVV.

V is TRBV6-4 and J is TRBJ1-1; D gene unclear. Germline CDR1 reads MRHNA; CDR2 reads SNTAGT. Trimming pared 8 bases from V and 0 bases from J, leaving 13 bases between. This CDR3 is built from 14 residues. CDR3 in amino acids: CASLAARMNTEAFF. CDR3 DNA sequence: TGTGCCAGCCTAGCTGCCCGGATGAACACTGAAGCTTTCTTT.

V and J are TRBV7-9 and TRBJ1-1, with a weak D call TRBD1 (5 bases). CDR3 length equals 16 residues. CDR1 is SEHNR, CDR2 FQNEAQ, per germline (reference sequence). With 3 bases removed from V and 1 base from J, the gap between germline ends came to 15 bases. The CDR3 DNA follows: TGTGCCAGCAGCTTTCCGCAGGGCCCTAAGAACACTGAAGCTTTCTTT. Translation: CASSFPQGPKNTEAFF.